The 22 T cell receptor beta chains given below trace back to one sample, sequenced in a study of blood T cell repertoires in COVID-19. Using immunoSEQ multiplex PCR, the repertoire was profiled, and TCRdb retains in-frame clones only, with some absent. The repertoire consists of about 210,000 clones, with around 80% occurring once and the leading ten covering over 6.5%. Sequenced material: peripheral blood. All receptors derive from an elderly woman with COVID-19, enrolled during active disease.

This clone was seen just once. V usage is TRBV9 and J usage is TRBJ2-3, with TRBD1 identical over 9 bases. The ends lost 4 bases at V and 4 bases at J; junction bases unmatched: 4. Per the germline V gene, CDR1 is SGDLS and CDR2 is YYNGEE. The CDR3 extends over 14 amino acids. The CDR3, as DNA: TGTGCCAGCAGCCCGGGACAGGGCGCAGATACGCAGTATTTT. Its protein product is CASSPGQGADTQYF.

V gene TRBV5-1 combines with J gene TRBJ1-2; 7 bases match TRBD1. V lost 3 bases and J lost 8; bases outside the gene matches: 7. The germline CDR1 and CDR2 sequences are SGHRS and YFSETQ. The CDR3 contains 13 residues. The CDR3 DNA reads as TGCGCCAGCAGCTATGGGGACAGTGGAGGCTACACCTTC. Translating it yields CASSYGDSGGYTF.

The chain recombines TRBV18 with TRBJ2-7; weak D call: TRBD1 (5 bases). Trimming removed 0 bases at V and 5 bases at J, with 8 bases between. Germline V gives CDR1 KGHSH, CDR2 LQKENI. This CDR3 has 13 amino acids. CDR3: CASSPPSRDEQYF. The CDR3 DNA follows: TGTGCCAGCTCACCACCGAGCAGGGACGAGCAGTACTTC.

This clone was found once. In DNA form, the CDR3 reads TGTGCCAGCAGCAGGGCAGATACGCAGTATTTT. As protein: CASSRADTQYF. The genes are TRBV12-3 or TRBV12-4 and TRBJ2-3; maybe TRBD1 (5 bases). The CDR3 totals 11 residues. Trimming cost V 6 bases and J 4 bases, with 5 bases left between them.

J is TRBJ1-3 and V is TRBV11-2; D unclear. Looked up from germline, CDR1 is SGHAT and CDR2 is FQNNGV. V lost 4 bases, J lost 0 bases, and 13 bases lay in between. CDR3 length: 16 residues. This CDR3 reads CASSSYGRSSGNTIYF. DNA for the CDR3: TGTGCCAGCAGCTCCTACGGTCGAAGCTCTGGAAACACCATATATTTT.

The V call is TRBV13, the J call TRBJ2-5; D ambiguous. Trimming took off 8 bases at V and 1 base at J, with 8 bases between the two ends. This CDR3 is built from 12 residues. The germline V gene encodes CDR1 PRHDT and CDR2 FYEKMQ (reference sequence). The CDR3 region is CASSERQETQYF. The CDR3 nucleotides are TGTGCCAGCTCCGAGCGCCAAGAGACCCAGTACTTC. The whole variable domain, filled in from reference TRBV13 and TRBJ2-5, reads AAGVIQSPRHLIKEKRETATLKCYPIPRHDTVYWYQQGPGQDPQFLISFYEKMQSDKGSIPDRFSAQQFSDYHSELNMSSLELGDSALYFCASSERQETQYFGPGTRLLVL.

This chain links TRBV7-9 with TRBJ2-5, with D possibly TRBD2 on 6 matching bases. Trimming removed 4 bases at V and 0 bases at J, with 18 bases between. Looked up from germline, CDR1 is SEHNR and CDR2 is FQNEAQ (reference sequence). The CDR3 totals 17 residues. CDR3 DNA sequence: TGTGCCAGCAGCTCAGACCCGGGACTGGGGAACCAAGAGACCCAGTACTTC. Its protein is CASSSDPGLGNQETQYF. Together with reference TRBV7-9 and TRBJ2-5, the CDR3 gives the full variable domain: DTGVSQNPRHKITKRGQNVTFRCDPISEHNRLYWYRQTLGQGPEFLTYFQNEAQLEKSRLLSDRFSAERPKGSFSTLEIQRTEQGDSAMYLCASSSDPGLGNQETQYFGPGTRLLVL.

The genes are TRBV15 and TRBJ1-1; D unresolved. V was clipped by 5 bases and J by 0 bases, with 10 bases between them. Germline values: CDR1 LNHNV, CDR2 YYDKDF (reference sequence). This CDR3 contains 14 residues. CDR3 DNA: TGTGCCACCAGCGTGGCGGCGATGAACACTGAAGCTTTCTTT. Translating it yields CATSVAAMNTEAFF.

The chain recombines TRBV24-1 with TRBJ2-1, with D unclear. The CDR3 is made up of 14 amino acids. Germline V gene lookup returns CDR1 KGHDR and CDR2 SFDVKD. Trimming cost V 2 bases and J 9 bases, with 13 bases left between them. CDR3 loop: CATSDSRPGAEQFF. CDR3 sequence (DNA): TGTGCCACCAGTGATTCCAGGCCAGGCGCTGAGCAGTTCTTC.

The CDR3 DNA follows: TGTGCCAGCAGCTTGGACTCCCGCTCCTACGAGCAGTACTTC. This translates into CASSLDSRSYEQYF. This sequence joins TRBV21-1 and TRBJ2-7; the table calls TRBD2, which could not be checked here. TRBV21-1 is annotated as a pseudogene. The CDR3 has 14 residues.

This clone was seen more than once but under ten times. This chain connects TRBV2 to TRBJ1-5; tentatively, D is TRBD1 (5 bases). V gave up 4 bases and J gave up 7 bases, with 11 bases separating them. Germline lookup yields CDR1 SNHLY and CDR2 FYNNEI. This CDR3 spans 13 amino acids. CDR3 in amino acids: CASSGRARQPQHF. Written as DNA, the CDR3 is TGTGCCAGCAGTGGCAGGGCCAGGCAGCCCCAGCATTTT.

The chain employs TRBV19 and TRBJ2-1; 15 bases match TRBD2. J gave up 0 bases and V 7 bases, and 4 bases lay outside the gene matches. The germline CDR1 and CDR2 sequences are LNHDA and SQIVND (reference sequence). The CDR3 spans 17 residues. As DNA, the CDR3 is TGTGCCAGTAAGGGACTAGCGGGAGGCATCTCCTACAATGAGCAGTTCTTC. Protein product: CASKGLAGGISYNEQFF.

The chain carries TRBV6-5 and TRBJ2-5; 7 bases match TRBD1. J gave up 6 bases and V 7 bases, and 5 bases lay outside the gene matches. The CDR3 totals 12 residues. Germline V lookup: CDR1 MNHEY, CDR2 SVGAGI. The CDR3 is CASNDRDKTQYF. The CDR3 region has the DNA TGTGCCAGCAACGACAGGGATAAGACCCAGTACTTC.

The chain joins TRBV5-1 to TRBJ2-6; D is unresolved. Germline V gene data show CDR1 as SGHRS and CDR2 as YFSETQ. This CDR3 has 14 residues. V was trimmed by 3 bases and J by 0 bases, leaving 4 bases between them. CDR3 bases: TGCGCCAGCAGCTCTAGCTCTGGGGCCAACGTCCTGACTTTC. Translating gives CASSSSSGANVLTF.

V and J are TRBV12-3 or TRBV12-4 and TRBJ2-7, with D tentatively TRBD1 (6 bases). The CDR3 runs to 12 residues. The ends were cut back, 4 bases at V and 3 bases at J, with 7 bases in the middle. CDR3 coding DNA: TGTGCCAGCAGTTCAGGGGTCTACGAGCAGTACTTC. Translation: CASSSGVYEQYF.

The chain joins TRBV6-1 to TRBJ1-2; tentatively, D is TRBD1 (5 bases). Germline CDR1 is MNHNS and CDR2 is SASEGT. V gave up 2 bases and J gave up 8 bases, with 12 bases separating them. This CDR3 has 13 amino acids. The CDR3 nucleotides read TGTGCCAGCAGTGAATCGGGGGGATTCGGCTACACCTTC. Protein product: CASSESGGFGYTF.

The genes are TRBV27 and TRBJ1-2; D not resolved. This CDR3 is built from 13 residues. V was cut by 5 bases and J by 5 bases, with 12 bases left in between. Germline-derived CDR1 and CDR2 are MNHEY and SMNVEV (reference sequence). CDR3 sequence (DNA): TGTGCCAGCAGTACGGGAGGCGGTTATGGCTACACCTTC. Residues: CASSTGGGYGYTF.

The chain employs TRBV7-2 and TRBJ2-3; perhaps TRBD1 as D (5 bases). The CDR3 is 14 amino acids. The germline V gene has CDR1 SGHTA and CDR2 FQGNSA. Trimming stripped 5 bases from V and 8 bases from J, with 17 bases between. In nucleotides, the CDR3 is TGTGCCAGCAGCCCTGGGGCTAGGAAAGCTACGCAGTATTTT. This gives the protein CASSPGARKATQYF. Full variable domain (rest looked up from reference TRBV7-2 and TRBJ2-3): GAGVSQSPSNKVTEKGKDVELRCDPISGHTALYWYRQSLGQGLEFLIYFQGNSAPDKSGLPSDRFSAERTGGSVSTLTIQRTQQEDSAVYLCASSPGARKATQYFGPGTRLTVL.

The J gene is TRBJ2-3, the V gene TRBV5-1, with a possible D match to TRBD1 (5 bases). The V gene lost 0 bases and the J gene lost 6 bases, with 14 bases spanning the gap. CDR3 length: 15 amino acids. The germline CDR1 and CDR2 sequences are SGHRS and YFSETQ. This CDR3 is CASSLGSGKGDTQYF. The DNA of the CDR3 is TGCGCCAGCAGCTTGGGGTCAGGGAAGGGGGATACGCAGTATTTT.

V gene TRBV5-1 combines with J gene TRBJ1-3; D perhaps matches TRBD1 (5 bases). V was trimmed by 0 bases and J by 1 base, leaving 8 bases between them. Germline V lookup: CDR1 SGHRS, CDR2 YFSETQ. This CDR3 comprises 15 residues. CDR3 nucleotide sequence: TGCGCCAGCAGCTTGGGTGGGGCGTCTGGAAACACCATATATTTT. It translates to CASSLGGASGNTIYF.

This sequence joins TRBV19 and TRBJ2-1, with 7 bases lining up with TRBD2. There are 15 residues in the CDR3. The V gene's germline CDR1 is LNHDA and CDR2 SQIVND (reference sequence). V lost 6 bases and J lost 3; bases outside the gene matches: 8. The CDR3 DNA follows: TGTGCCAGTAGGCCTCGGACTAGGGGCTACAATGAGCAGTTCTTC. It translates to CASRPRTRGYNEQFF.

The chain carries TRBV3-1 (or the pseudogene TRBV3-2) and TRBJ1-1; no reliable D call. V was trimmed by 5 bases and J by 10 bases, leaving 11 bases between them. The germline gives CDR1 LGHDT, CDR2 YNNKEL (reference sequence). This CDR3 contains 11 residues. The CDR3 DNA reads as TGTGCCAGCAGCTGGGGAGGGAGAGCTTTCTTT. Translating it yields CASSWGGRAFF.